This TCR beta chain was retrieved from a study of OX40 agonist ivuxolimab in advanced cancers. The wider study: Enrolled patients in dose escalation had cancers that were hepatocellular carcinoma, melanoma, renal cell or head and neck cancer.

Overall study results and limits: At 0.1-3.0 mg/kg, partial responders had clonal expansion among the lowest observed. Normalized T-cell clonal expansion was also low in a subset of nonresponders.

Baseline was the first blood sampling point, followed by cycle 4 day 1 and cycle 7 day 1. Repertoires were generated with immunoSEQ multiplex PCR, while TCRdb's copy carries only in-frame clones and drops some. The sample yields tens of thousands of clones, around 85% seen once. Looked up from germline, CDR1 is SGHRS and CDR2 is YFSETQ. The CDR3 extends over 17 amino acids. V dropped 7 bases and J dropped 2; count of bases not matched to a gene: 7. Comments on this clone: Its antigen is undetermined.

This rearrangement joins TRBV5-1 to TRBJ2-3; 16 positions match TRBD2. This specimen was CD4+ or CD8+ T cells sorted from blood, taken in a trial of the OX40 agonist ivuxolimab. The sequence was collected from an adult with an advanced solid tumor such as melanoma, head and neck, liver or kidney cancer. CDR3 region: CASSEGTSGGATDTQYF. The CDR3 bases are TGCGCCAGCTCGGAGGGGACTAGCGGGGGGGCCACAGATACGCAGTATTTT.